The 15 T cell receptor beta chains below come from one sample, sequenced in a study of blood T cell repertoires in COVID-19. The method was immunoSEQ multiplex PCR; TCRdb's version includes in-frame clones alone and lacks a portion of them. This sample has about 190,000 clones, with approximately 84% found just once. Sequenced: peripheral blood. The receptors here all came from a woman in her 70s with active or convalescent COVID-19.

The chain has TRBV4-1 and TRBJ2-3, with 16 nucleotides matching TRBD2. This CDR3 comprises 20 residues. With V trimmed by 2 bases and J by 3 bases, 11 bases remained unmatched. Germline V gives CDR1 MGHRA, CDR2 YSYEKL. This chain's CDR3 is CASSQLLTGLAGGVTDTQYF. Written as DNA, the CDR3 is TGCGCCAGCAGCCAACTACTCACGGGACTAGCGGGAGGGGTGACAGATACGCAGTATTTT.

This clone came up once. The V and J genes are TRBV7-9 and TRBJ1-1, with unresolved D. Trimming removed 7 bases at V and 8 bases at J, with 11 bases between. The CDR3 is made up of 11 amino acids. Germline loops: CDR1 SEHNR, CDR2 FQNEAQ (reference sequence). The DNA of the CDR3 is TGTGCCAGCAATGAGGTAGGCGAAGCTTTCTTT. It encodes CASNEVGEAFF.

This clone has only one observation. The CDR3 here is CASSPGQGYGYTF. The DNA of the CDR3 is TGCGCCAGCAGCCCGGGACAGGGCTATGGCTACACCTTC. The J gene is TRBJ1-2, the V gene TRBV4-1; 9 bases are a match to TRBD1. The J segment lost 4 bases and the V segment lost 4 bases, leaving 1 base of the junction unmatched. Germline CDR1 and CDR2: MGHRA and YSYEKL. This CDR3 spans 13 amino acids.

This chain joins TRBV11-2 and TRBJ2-3; a possible D gene is TRBD2 (6 bases). Per germline, CDR1 SGHAT and CDR2 FQNNGV. CDR3 length equals 14 residues. The V end was cut by 1 base, the J end by 5 bases, with 10 bases between. CDR3 bases: TGTGCCAGCAGCTTAGGGGGGGTCGAAGATACGCAGTATTTT. This codes for CASSLGGVEDTQYF.

The chain is built from TRBV18 and TRBJ1-1; the D gene is possibly TRBD1 (5 bases). CDR3 size: 14 residues. Germline-derived CDR1 and CDR2 are KGHSH and LQKENI. V was trimmed by 4 bases and J by 3 bases, leaving 12 bases between them. CDR3 bases: TGTGCCAGCTCACTACAGGTAGGGGACACTGAAGCTTTCTTT. Translated, it gives CASSLQVGDTEAFF.

In this sample, this clone turned up many times. V gene TRBV3-1 (or the pseudogene TRBV3-2) combines with J gene TRBJ2-2; 12 nucleotides line up with TRBD2. The germline CDR1 and CDR2 sequences are LGHDT and YNNKEL (reference sequence). J was trimmed by 3 bases and V by 4 bases; bases with no gene match: 9. This CDR3 has 18 amino acids. CDR3 loop: CASSPSTSGRVDTGELFF. In DNA form, the CDR3 reads TGTGCCAGCAGCCCTTCGACTAGCGGGAGAGTGGACACCGGGGAGCTGTTTTTT.

The chain uses TRBV7-9 and TRBJ2-5, with TRBD2 matching over 7 bases. Trimming removed 7 bases from V and 7 bases from J; junction bases left unmatched: 12. This CDR3 is 14 amino acids long. CDR1 is SEHNR, CDR2 FQNEAQ, per germline (reference sequence). CDR3 sequence reads: CASILTSSAGTQYF. CDR3 sequence (DNA): TGTGCCAGCATCCTGACTAGCTCGGCGGGGACCCAGTACTTC.

This clone came up once. J is TRBJ2-2 and V is TRBV3-1 (or the pseudogene TRBV3-2); TRBD2 might be the D (6 bases). This CDR3 has 14 amino acids. Germline CDR1 LGHDT, CDR2 YNNKEL (reference sequence). Trimming took 4 bases from V and 7 from J, leaving 13 bases between them. DNA of the CDR3: TGTGCCAGCAGCCGCGGGGCCGCGGGCGGGGAGCTGTTTTTT. Its translation is CASSRGAAGGELFF.

The V and J genes are TRBV5-5 and TRBJ1-5, with D possibly matching TRBD1 (5 bases). V was pared by 0 bases and J by 2 bases, with 12 bases between. The CDR3 is 16 amino acids. CDR1 is SGHKS and CDR2 is YYEKEE in the germline V gene (reference sequence). CDR3 DNA sequence: TGTGCCAGCAGCTTGGTAAACCAGGGCGGCAATCAGCCCCAGCATTTT. It yields the protein CASSLVNQGGNQPQHF. Supplemented by reference TRBV5-5 and TRBJ1-5, the full variable domain reads DAGVTQSPTHLIKTRGQQVTLRCSPISGHKSVSWYQQVLGQGPQFIFQYYEKEERGRGNFPDRFSARQFPNYSSELNVNALLLGDSALYLCASSLVNQGGNQPQHFGDGTRLSIL.

This clone was picked up one time. This sequence joins TRBV28 and TRBJ2-3, with D unclear. The CDR3 is 16 residues long. V shed 7 bases and J shed 0 bases, with 17 bases lying between them. Germline V gene lookup returns CDR1 MDHEN and CDR2 SYDVKM. CDR3 amino acids: CASNFLGPRSTDTQYF. CDR3 sequence (DNA): TGTGCCAGCAACTTCCTAGGCCCCCGCAGCACAGATACGCAGTATTTT. The full variable domain, in which reference TRBV28 and TRBJ2-3 provide the parts outside the CDR3, is DVKVTQSSRYLVKRTGEKVFLECVQDMDHENMFWYRQDPGLGLRLIYFSYDVKMKEKGDIPEGYSVSREKKERFSLILESASTNQTSMYLCASNFLGPRSTDTQYFGPGTRLTVL.

Concerning this clone: At one end the junction does not follow the germline gene, possibly because of a read error. The genes are TRBV7-7 and TRBJ2-2; 7 nucleotides align to TRBD2. The CDR3 has 16 residues. Germline-derived CDR1 and CDR2 are SSHAT and FNYEAQ (reference sequence). CDR3 sequence: CASSPSGLGDTGELFF. DNA of the CDR3: TGTGCTAGCAGCCCTAGCGGACTAGGGGACACCGGGGAGCTGTTTTTT.

V is TRBV5-5 and J is TRBJ1-1; 7 bases line up with TRBD1. CDR1 and CDR2 from the germline V gene are SGHKS and YYEKEE (reference sequence). This CDR3 region has 15 residues. V trimming: 4 bases; J trimming: 4 bases; junction bases outside the gene matches: 10. CDR3 region: CASSITGVAGTEAFF. CDR3 in DNA: TGTGCCAGCAGCATAACAGGGGTGGCTGGCACTGAAGCTTTCTTT.

The V call is TRBV5-1, the J call TRBJ1-1; 12 bases fit TRBD1. The CDR3 spans 15 residues. In germline, CDR1 is SGHRS, CDR2 YFSETQ. J gave up 1 base and V 4 bases, and 2 bases lay outside the gene matches. The CDR3, as DNA: TGCGCCAGCAGCACGGGACAGGGGGCGAACACTGAAGCTTTCTTT. Amino acid sequence: CASSTGQGANTEAFF. The variable domain in full, completed from reference TRBV5-1 and TRBJ1-1, reads KAGVTQTPRYLIKTRGQQVTLSCSPISGHRSVSWYQQTPGQGLQFLFEYFSETQRNKGNFPGRFSGRQFSNSRSEMNVSTLELGDSALYLCASSTGQGANTEAFFGQGTRLTVV.

This clone was seen once. V usage is TRBV19 and J usage is TRBJ2-7, with TRBD1 matching over 8 bases. Germline loops: CDR1 LNHDA, CDR2 SQIVND (reference sequence). CDR3 size: 13 residues. J was trimmed by 6 bases and V by 3 bases; bases with no gene match: 4. CDR3 nucleotide sequence: TGTGCCAGTAGTATGGGACAGGTCGGCGAGCAGTACTTC. Translation: CASSMGQVGEQYF.

This sequence joins TRBV3-1 (or the pseudogene TRBV3-2) and TRBJ2-7, with D hard to call. CDR1 and CDR2 from the germline V gene are LGHDT and YNNKEL (reference sequence). Trimming shortened V by 0 bases and J by 5 bases, and 8 bases separated the two germline ends. The CDR3 totals 13 residues. The CDR3 spells CASSQDLRNEQYF. The CDR3 nucleotides are TGTGCCAGCAGCCAAGATCTGAGGAACGAGCAGTACTTC.